The 30 T cell receptor beta chains below come from one sample, sequenced in a study of beta chain features in type 1 diabetes. Antigens for these TCRs are unknown. cDNA synthesis used the whole RNA isolate, giving expressed TCRB sequences. Clones were read by immunoSEQ multiplex PCR, and TCRdb kept only the in-frame ones, dropping some. This sample yields a few hundred thousand clones, of which 16% are seen a single time; approximately 0.087% belongs to the top ten. Study observations and caveats: Moderate but significant shortening of TCRB CDR3s was recorded in all four CD4+ subsets from Type 1 diabetes patients.

Sequenced: naive CD4+ T cells from blood. The receptors here all came from a man in his thirties or forties with type 1 diabetes.

The genes are TRBV7-9 and TRBJ2-1; TRBD1 matches at 9 bases. The CDR3 has 15 residues. V shed 3 bases and J 6 bases; nucleotides not matched to a gene: 6. Germline CDR1 and CDR2: SEHNR and FQNEAQ (reference sequence). The CDR3 DNA reads TGTGCCAGCAGCTTCAGGACAGGGGATGCCAATGAGCAGTTCTTC. This codes for CASSFRTGDANEQFF.

This clone was observed a handful of times. This sequence joins TRBV30 and TRBJ2-5, with 7 bases fitting TRBD1. V trimming: 1 base; J trimming: 4 bases; junction bases outside the gene matches: 6. Germline CDR1 GTSNPN, CDR2 SVGIG (reference sequence). This CDR3 spans 14 amino acids. DNA for the CDR3: TGTGCCTGGAGTGGAACACAGGGGAGAGAGACCCAGTACTTC. This codes for CAWSGTQGRETQYF.

This clone was detected only a few times. The chain links TRBV7-9 to TRBJ2-1; D gene ambiguous. The germline V gene encodes CDR1 SEHNR and CDR2 FQNEAQ (reference sequence). V shed 0 bases and J shed 10 bases, with 1 base lying between them. The CDR3 has 10 amino acids. For the CDR3, the DNA is TGTGCCAGCAGCTTAGCGGAGCAGTTCTTC. Translation gives CASSLAEQFF.

This clone was counted a few times. The chain recombines TRBV7-2 with TRBJ2-5, with 7 bases that match TRBD2. This CDR3 has 15 residues. Unmatched junction bases numbered 5, after V lost 2 bases and J lost 2 bases. Germline V gene sequence: CDR1 SGHTA, CDR2 FQGNSA. The CDR3 loop is CASSLPAGEQETQYF. The CDR3 nucleotides are TGTGCCAGCAGCTTACCCGCGGGGGAACAAGAGACCCAGTACTTC.

J is TRBJ2-1 and V is TRBV9; 9 bases map to TRBD2. The CDR3 has 17 amino acids. The germline V gene encodes CDR1 SGDLS and CDR2 YYNGEE. Trimming at V came to 3 bases and at J to 0 bases, leaving 7 bases not matched to a gene. The CDR3 protein is CASSATLSGSSYNEQFF. CDR3 DNA: TGTGCCAGCAGCGCAACACTTAGCGGGAGCTCCTACAATGAGCAGTTCTTC.

The rearrangement uses TRBV9 and TRBJ1-1; D remains unclear. This CDR3 has 12 residues. V was shortened by 0 bases and J by 6 bases, with 6 bases between the two germline ends. Germline V gene data show CDR1 as SGDLS and CDR2 as YYNGEE. CDR3: CASSVGEAEAFF. CDR3 sequence (DNA): TGTGCCAGCAGCGTAGGAGAAGCTGAAGCTTTCTTT.

Only a few counts were recorded for this clone. This rearrangement joins TRBV30 to TRBJ1-4; D perhaps matches TRBD1 (6 bases). CDR3 length: 11 amino acids. The V end was cut by 8 bases, the J end by 8 bases, with 12 bases between. Germline V gene sequence: CDR1 GTSNPN, CDR2 SVGIG (reference sequence). CDR3 in amino acids: CAGRTEEKLFF. Here the CDR3 DNA reads TGTGCCGGCCGGACAGAGGAAAAACTGTTTTTT.

In its sample, this clone was seen a few times. The chain has TRBV7-9 and TRBJ2-7, with 8 positions matching TRBD1. This CDR3 has 14 amino acids. The V segment lost 5 bases and the J segment 3 bases; nucleotides outside the gene matches: 6. CDR1 and CDR2 from the germline V gene are SEHNR and FQNEAQ (reference sequence). The CDR3 loop reads CASSRTGTSYEQYF. The CDR3 bases are TGTGCCAGCAGCCGGACAGGGACGAGCTACGAGCAGTACTTC.

The sample holds a few counts of this clone. The chain has TRBV5-1 and TRBJ2-7, with TRBD1 matching 9 bases. J gave up 5 bases and V 0 bases, and 3 bases lay outside the gene matches. Germline V gene data show CDR1 as SGHRS and CDR2 as YFSETQ. The CDR3 runs to 14 residues. DNA of the CDR3: TGCGCCAGCAGCTTGGTCGACAGGGGGGACGAGCAGTACTTC. Its translation: CASSLVDRGDEQYF.

The chain is built from TRBV6-5 and TRBJ2-7; 10 nucleotides line up with TRBD1. The CDR3 consists of 14 residues. The germline gives CDR1 MNHEY, CDR2 SVGAGI. Germline trimming cut 3 bases from V and 6 bases from J; bases unmatched to any gene: 5. The CDR3 bases are TGTGCCAGCAGTTATTTCGGACAGGGGGGCGAGCAGTACTTC. It yields the protein CASSYFGQGGEQYF.

This clone has a handful of counts. This chain joins TRBV28 and TRBJ1-2, with D hard to call. Germline CDR1 MDHEN, CDR2 SYDVKM. V was clipped by 3 bases and J by 2 bases, with 10 bases between them. The CDR3 is made up of 14 amino acids. The CDR3: CASSLPGRNYGYTF. The CDR3 coding sequence is TGTGCCAGCAGTTTGCCTGGGAGGAACTATGGCTACACCTTC.

Comment on this clone: The junction and the germline gene differ at one end; a read error may be behind it. The genes are TRBV28 and TRBJ2-3; a weak D match, TRBD1 (6 bases). This CDR3 spans 14 amino acids. Germline loops: CDR1 MDHEN, CDR2 SYDVKM. The CDR3 nucleotides read TGTGCCAGCAGTTTAAGGGGGAGCACAAATACGCAGTATTTT. Amino acids: CASSLRGSTNTQYF.

This clone has just a few counts. Other DNA sequences in the sample encode the same CDR3. The V and J genes are TRBV15 and TRBJ2-5; TRBD1 agrees at 9 bases. This CDR3 comprises 14 residues. Unmatched junction bases numbered 4, after V lost 3 bases and J lost 5 bases. Per germline, CDR1 LNHNV and CDR2 YYDKDF (reference sequence). CDR3 loop: CATSRGQGGETQYF. In nucleotides, the CDR3 is TGTGCCACCAGCAGGGGACAGGGTGGCGAGACCCAGTACTTC.

This clone has just a few counts. The rearrangement joins TRBV5-4 to TRBJ2-1; no clear D gene. The CDR3 is 15 amino acids. CDR1 and CDR2 from the germline V gene are SGHNT and YYREEE (reference sequence). Trimming pared 0 bases from V and 3 bases from J, leaving 10 bases between. The CDR3: CASSLDRGLYNEQFF. The CDR3 DNA reads as TGTGCCAGCAGCTTGGATCGCGGTCTCTACAATGAGCAGTTCTTC.

This sequence joins TRBV21-1 and TRBJ2-2; the D call TRBD1 from the table was never checked on the DNA. TRBV21-1 is listed as a pseudogene. The CDR3 loop spans 14 amino acids. The CDR3 DNA reads TGTGCCAGCAGCAACAGGGGGCACGCCGGGGAGCTGTTTTTT. This encodes CASSNRGHAGELFF.

About this clone itself: Since the CDR3 does not end with the conserved phenylalanine or tryptophan, this likely comes from a read error. The DNA is omitted, as the CDR3 cannot be located on it reliably, and the CDR3 follows TCRdb's listing. This chain links TRBV13 with TRBJ2-7. The CDR3 comprises 8 residues, both ends counted. The germline V gene encodes CDR1 PRHDT and CDR2 FYEKMQ (reference sequence). The CDR3 loop is CASSPAGT.

The genes are TRBV18 and TRBJ2-4; D is undetermined. This CDR3 spans 17 amino acids. Germline V gene data show CDR1 as KGHSH and CDR2 as LQKENI. V lost 0 bases, J lost 0 bases, and 12 bases lay in between. CDR3 in DNA: TGTGCCAGCTCACCACCGTCAGGATCTGGAGCCAAAAACATTCAGTACTTC. Translation gives CASSPPSGSGAKNIQYF.

This sequence joins TRBV28 and TRBJ2-1; maybe TRBD1 (5 bases). Germline assignment: CDR1 MDHEN and CDR2 SYDVKM. The CDR3 runs 12 residues. Trimming removed 7 bases at V and 15 bases at J, with 19 bases between. Here the CDR3 DNA reads TGTGCCAGCACTATCGGTGGGGCGGACCCGTTCTTC. It codes for CASTIGGADPFF.

This clone was seen only a few times. CDR3 nucleotides: TGTGCCAGCAGCGTATCGAGCGGGAGGGATACGCAGTATTTT. Translating gives CASSVSSGRDTQYF. J is TRBJ2-3 and V is TRBV9; 9 bases map to TRBD2. Germline CDR1 SGDLS, CDR2 YYNGEE. V shed 1 base and J 6 bases; nucleotides not matched to a gene: 3. CDR3 length: 14 residues.

This chain links TRBV5-1 with TRBJ2-1; D may be TRBD1 or TRBD2 (5 bases each). This CDR3 contains 15 residues. V shed 5 bases and J shed 0 bases, with 12 bases lying between them. Germline V gene data show CDR1 as SGHRS and CDR2 as YFSETQ. The CDR3 loop is CASSIQGDSYNEQFF. The CDR3 nucleotides read TGCGCCAGCAGTATTCAGGGAGACTCCTACAATGAGCAGTTCTTC.

The chain recombines TRBV7-2 with TRBJ2-7; TRBD1 agrees at 8 bases. The junction had 16 bases not matched to a gene; V was cut back by 5 bases and J by 7 bases. Germline lookup yields CDR1 SGHTA and CDR2 FQGNSA. This CDR3 is 16 amino acids long. In DNA form, the CDR3 reads TGTGCCAGCAGCAGCGGACCGGGACAGGTATGGGGTGAGCAGTACTTC. Its protein product is CASSSGPGQVWGEQYF.

The table lists this clone with a few counts. This chain connects TRBV7-9 to TRBJ1-3; 9 bases map to TRBD1. Germline assignment: CDR1 SEHNR and CDR2 FQNEAQ (reference sequence). The CDR3 is 15 amino acids. V shed 4 bases, J shed 3 bases, and the junction held 4 bases outside the gene matches. The CDR3 bases are TGTGCCAGCAGCTCGGGACAGGGACTTGGAAACACCATATATTTT. This encodes CASSSGQGLGNTIYF.

The chain carries TRBV4-3 and TRBJ2-1; D possibly corresponds to TRBD2 (5 bases). Germline CDR1 LGHNA, CDR2 YSLEER. The germline V and J ends were trimmed by 3 bases and 5 bases, with 14 bases remaining between them. The CDR3 totals 15 residues. In DNA, the CDR3 is TGCGCCAGCAGCCATACGGGGAGCGCCCACAATGAGCAGTTCTTC. As protein: CASSHTGSAHNEQFF.

This clone was detected only a few times. The junction departs from the called germline gene at one end, perhaps through a read error. The same CDR3 arises from other DNA sequences in this sample as well. This rearrangement joins TRBV20-1 to TRBJ2-1; D ambiguous. Germline V CDR1 and CDR2: DFQATT, SNEGSKA (reference sequence). This CDR3 is 11 amino acids long. The CDR3 sequence: CSARDYNEQFF. CDR3 in DNA: TGCAGTGCCAGAGATTACAATGAGCAGTTCTTC.

This clone came up a few times. The V gene is TRBV7-2, the J gene TRBJ1-2, with TRBD1 matching over 11 bases. The J segment lost 8 bases and the V segment lost 5 bases, leaving 10 bases of the junction unmatched. The CDR3 has 15 residues. Germline values: CDR1 SGHTA, CDR2 FQGNSA. The CDR3 reads CASSIWTGGRAGYTF. In DNA, the CDR3 is TGTGCCAGCAGCATTTGGACAGGGGGCCGTGCCGGCTACACCTTC.

This clone was observed a few times. This sequence joins TRBV15 and TRBJ2-7; 14 positions match TRBD2. CDR3 size: 17 residues. Per the germline V gene, CDR1 is LNHNV and CDR2 is YYDKDF (reference sequence). Trimming removed 5 bases from V and 0 bases from J; junction bases left unmatched: 6. CDR3 nucleotides: TGTGCCACCAGCGGGACTAGCGGGAGAACGGGCTCCTACGAGCAGTACTTC. Translated, it gives CATSGTSGRTGSYEQYF.

The rearrangement uses TRBV7-9 and TRBJ2-7; TRBD2 agrees at 10 bases. This CDR3 is 15 amino acids long. Germline CDR1 is SEHNR and CDR2 is FQNEAQ (reference sequence). J gave up 6 bases and V 4 bases, and 9 bases lay outside the gene matches. This CDR3 reads CASSSAGGPGREQYF. The DNA of the CDR3 is TGTGCCAGCAGCTCAGCGGGAGGGCCGGGTCGCGAGCAGTACTTC. Combining the CDR3 with reference TRBV7-9 and TRBJ2-7 gives the whole variable domain DTGVSQNPRHKITKRGQNVTFRCDPISEHNRLYWYRQTLGQGPEFLTYFQNEAQLEKSRLLSDRFSAERPKGSFSTLEIQRTEQGDSAMYLCASSSAGGPGREQYFGPGTRLTVT.

The chain employs TRBV29-1 and TRBJ2-3, with D hard to call. The CDR3 totals 8 residues. Germline-derived CDR1 and CDR2 are SQVTM and ANQGSEA. CDR3 coding DNA: TGCACAGCGGATACGCAGTATTTT. The encoded protein is CTADTQYF.

This chain uses TRBV28 with TRBJ2-7; 10 bases are shared with TRBD1. This CDR3 region has 15 residues. J was trimmed by 3 bases and V by 3 bases; bases with no gene match: 5. Germline V gives CDR1 MDHEN, CDR2 SYDVKM. The CDR3 reads CASSFVGQGDYEQYF. The CDR3 DNA follows: TGTGCCAGCAGTTTCGTAGGACAGGGGGACTACGAGCAGTACTTC.

V is TRBV7-6 and J is TRBJ1-1; D is perhaps TRBD1 (5 bases). Germline V gene sequence: CDR1 SGHVS, CDR2 FNYEAQ. V lost 5 bases and J lost 10, with 17 bases in between. The CDR3 is 13 residues long. The CDR3 sequence: CASSARGKASAFF. CDR3 sequence (DNA): TGTGCCAGCAGCGCCCGGGGCAAGGCGTCAGCTTTCTTT.